The T cell receptor (beta chain) under discussion was sequenced for a study of control samples from healthy donors and cancer patients. The repertoire was sequenced with immunoSEQ multiplex PCR; TCRdb's copy has only in-frame clones and lacks some. The sample has tens of thousands of clones, over 65% seen once. Sequenced material: PBMCs. This receptor was identified in a woman aged 45 to 65 with lung cancer.

In nucleotides, the CDR3 is TGTGCCAGCAGTGAAAGGGGGTTGGGTGAAAAACTGTTTTTT. This gives the protein CASSERGLGEKLFF. The V and J genes are TRBV2 and TRBJ1-4, with D possibly being TRBD1 (6 bases). The CDR3 runs 14 residues. V lost 2 bases and J 7 bases, leaving 11 bases between the germline ends. The germline V gene encodes CDR1 SNHLY and CDR2 FYNNEI.